This TCR beta chain was sequenced in a study of T cells in Graves' hyperthyroidism and ophthalmopathy. Broader study findings: Stable hyperthyroidism was told apart from ophthalmopathy by a model built on 13 V-J features. Blood also held most thyroid clonotypes expanded beyond 0.001.

Germline loops: CDR1 MGHRA, CDR2 YSYEKL. The CDR3 covers 17 residues. Losses at the gene ends were 1 base for V and 2 bases for J; bases not matched to a gene: 4. As concerns this clonotype: Its matching antigen is unknown.

Patients affected by ophthalmopathy presented a Clinical Activity Score of at least 3, a NOSPECS grade of at least 4, and disease duration below 3 months. The PBMCs were taken from approximately 11 ml of fresh peripheral blood. RNA transcripts were the template for amplifying TCR beta CDR3 regions. Primed by the HTBI set, a first-round RT-PCR was run on the TCR CDR3. TCRdb called the multiplex PCR reads again in MiXCR, with one record for every CDR3 protein. The repertoire holds hundreds of thousands of distinct CDR3 sequences, more than 14% seen once, with approximately 12% in the top ten. This sequence was found in a woman between 45 and 60 years old with Graves' ophthalmopathy. The specimen was blood. The chain links TRBV4-1 to TRBJ2-5, with 13 positions matching TRBD2. CDR3 sequence reads: CASSQALLAGGQETQYF. The DNA for the CDR3 is TGCGCCAGCAGCCAAGCCCTACTAGCGGGAGGGCAAGAGACCCAGTACTTC.